This T cell receptor (beta chain) is from a study of blood T cell repertoires in COVID-19. The authors' processing: How many nucleated cells were present was estimated from reference gene primer amplification. Profiling relied on immunoSEQ multiplex PCR, and the TCRdb table lists in-frame clones only, not all of them. V and J calls and clone size come straight from that table; D and trimming were deduced from the DNA. There are roughly 330,000 clones in the sample; more than 70% occur only once, and roughly 1.1% lies in the top ten. The CDR3 runs to 14 residues. With 3 bases removed from V and 8 bases from J, the gap between germline ends came to 15 bases. Germline V gives CDR1 SGHTS, CDR2 YDEGEE. This clone was seen a single time.

The chain recombines TRBV5-8 with TRBJ2-1; D is perhaps TRBD2 (5 bases). Sequencing input: peripheral blood. The clonotype comes from a woman between 45 and 60 years old with acute or convalescent COVID-19. The CDR3: CASSSYTSLDEQFF. DNA of the CDR3: TGTGCCAGCAGCTCCTATACTAGTTTGGATGAGCAGTTCTTC.